The rows below give T cell receptor beta chains drawn from one sample of a study of T cells after yellow fever vaccination. TCRdb processed the 5' RACE reads anew with MiXCR; each CDR3 protein has one entry. In the table there are 110,000 to 150,000 distinct CDR3 sequences, less than 8.5% of which are singletons. The sample in question was CD4+ T cells sorted from PBMCs, obtained 10 days after the yellow fever booster vaccination. Source of these receptors: a man younger than 45 who received the YFV17D yellow fever vaccine. The CDR3 runs from the conserved cysteine through the conserved F or W. The order of the fields is J gene, D gene, V gene, CDR3 protein. D genes are given only for firm matches.

TRBJ1-1,TRBD1,TRBV5-6,CASRTGTGRREAFF
TRBJ2-3,-,TRBV5-6,CASSLMWEYPDTQYF
TRBJ1-3,-,TRBV24-1,CATSRGGGNTIYF
TRBJ2-5,TRBD2,TRBV7-2,CASSMGLAGTRETQYF
TRBJ2-1,-,TRBV12-3/TRBV12-4,CASSLAGRGFNEQFF
TRBJ2-1,TRBD2,TRBV5-4,CASSPGALAGYNEQFF
TRBJ2-2,-,TRBV11-3,CASSLEGTGELFF
TRBJ1-5,-,TRBV9,CASSEGTGREPQHF
TRBJ2-1,TRBD2,TRBV5-4,CASSRAGTRNRFF
TRBJ2-7,TRBD1,TRBV6-5,CASSYSWTGALSYEQYF
TRBJ1-5,-,TRBV3-2,CASSLAGAGNQPQHF
TRBJ2-5,-,TRBV12-3/TRBV12-4,CASSYGATQYF
TRBJ2-7,TRBD2,TRBV20-1,CSARSLAGDSYEQYF
TRBJ2-7,-,TRBV11-2,CASSLDGRPLGQYF
TRBJ2-1,-,TRBV29-1,CSASEAFRTGNEQFF
TRBJ2-5,TRBD2,TRBV7-9,CASSLLTSVLETQYF
TRBJ1-5,TRBD1,TRBV20-1,CCASSGTGVGGNQPQHF
TRBJ2-2,-,TRBV9,CASSAHTSRTGELFF
TRBJ2-4,-,TRBV11-2,CASSLAENIQYF
TRBJ2-4,TRBD1,TRBV27,CASSPNKGTGGSLAKNIQYF
TRBJ2-7,TRBD2,TRBV7-2,CASSLMGGSTAYEQYF
TRBJ2-5,TRBD1,TRBV18,CASSPSGTGGEETQYF
TRBJ2-7,-,TRBV3-1,CASSQVPGHEQYF
TRBJ1-1,-,TRBV7-2,CASSLATGYTEAFF
TRBJ1-2,-,TRBV11-2,CASTPSGTNYGYTF
TRBJ2-5,-,TRBV5-1,CASSLAPGRETQYF
TRBJ1-2,-,TRBV24-1,CATSDPRGDNYGYTF
TRBJ2-1,TRBD2,TRBV18,CATIRTSGTYNEQFF
TRBJ2-5,-,TRBV5-5,CASSGPGTGAAQYF